This is a list of T cell receptor beta chains from one sample in a study of T cell responses to AZD1222 COVID-19 vaccine. The data were produced by immunoSEQ multiplex PCR, yet TCRdb's version contains in-frame clones alone and is incomplete. The data contain tens of thousands of clones, around 88% of them seen just once; the ten biggest clones take up about a tenth. The sequencing used peripheral blood, collected on day 0 of MenACWY control vaccination. These TCRs come from an adult in good health. Each CDR3 is given with its conserved first and last residue. A D gene is named only where the DNA matches it firmly. Part of the rows lack a size; the others show once, few, many or a class for expanded clones.

j_gene	d_gene	abundance	v_gene	CDR3aa	CDR3nt
TRBJ1-2	NA	NA	TRBV7-8	CASSLAARVDGYTF	TGTGCCAGCAGCTTAGCGGCCAGGGTGGATGGCTACACCTTC
TRBJ1-5	NA	many	TRBV5-1	CASSYSGQNQPQHF	TGCGCCAGCAGTTATTCCGGACAGAATCAGCCCCAGCATTTT
TRBJ1-1	NA	NA	TRBV6-2/TRBV6-3	CASSSPTGNTEAFF	TGTGCCAGCAGTTCCCCGACAGGGAACACTGAAGCTTTCTTT
TRBJ1-4	NA	NA	TRBV18	CASSPSGELGKLFF	TGTGCCAGCTCACCATCCGGGGAGCTGGGAAAACTGTTTTTT
TRBJ1-1	NA	NA	TRBV19	CASAGRSEAFF	TGTGCGTCGGCCGGGAGGTCTGAAGCTTTCTTT
TRBJ2-1	NA	NA	TRBV5-4	CASSLGGRGAGEQFF	TGTGCCAGCAGCTTGGGTGGTAGGGGGGCGGGTGAGCAGTTCTTC
TRBJ1-1	NA	NA	TRBV5-4	CASSSGQAGSEAFF	TGTGCCAGCAGCTCGGGGCAGGCGGGCTCTGAAGCTTTCTTT
TRBJ2-3	NA	NA	TRBV5-1	CASSFVGHPDTQYF	TGCGCCAGCAGCTTCGTGGGGCACCCAGATACGCAGTATTTT
TRBJ2-2	TRBD1	many	TRBV25-1	CASSVGTGDTGELFF	TGTGCCAGCAGTGTCGGGACAGGGGACACCGGGGAGCTGTTTTTT
TRBJ1-5	NA	NA	TRBV7-2	CASSPRRGNQPQHF	TGTGCCAGCAGCCCCCGGAGGGGGAATCAGCCCCAGCATTTT
TRBJ2-2	NA	once	TRBV6-5	CASRGTRANTGELFF	TGTGCCAGCAGGGGGACCCGAGCGAACACCGGGGAGCTGTTTTTT
TRBJ2-3	NA	NA	TRBV19	CASSIDQQTHTQYF	TGTGCCAGTAGTATAGATCAACAGACGCATACGCAGTATTTT
TRBJ1-1	NA	NA	TRBV6-2/TRBV6-3	CASSYPRGRGANRGDTEAFF	TGTGCCAGCAGTTACCCGCGTGGTCGGGGGGCTAATCGAGGTGACACTGAAGCTTTCTTT